This entry concerns a single T cell receptor (beta chain). No cognate antigen has been identified for it. There are no base qualities to consult, and no much larger clone falls within one base. The CDR3 has 21 amino acids, counting the end cysteine and phenylalanine. The entry retains the CDR3 DNA only, 63 bases that are in frame from base 1. The germline V gene provides CDR1 MGHRA and CDR2 YSYEKL. Trimming leaves V shorter by 4 bases and J shorter by 3 bases, with the junction holding 24 bases beyond the gene matches. The sample is drawn from a study of graft-versus-host responses after intestinal transplantation (dated by TCRdb to the early 2020s). About the investigation overall: The transplants that recipients got were multivisceral, liver-intestinal, or isolated intestinal. All recipients received anti-thymocyte globulin induction followed by maintenance tacrolimus and steroids for approximately 3 years. Bulk TCR-beta CDR3 sequencing was used to track graft-versus-host and host-versus-graft alloreactive T cell clones in the graft, circulation and bone marrow after intestinal transplantation. To identify alloreactive clones, pre-transplant mixed lymphocyte reaction products were sequenced and compared with unstimulated pre-transplant donor and recipient T cells. The cohort enrolled about two dozen intestinal transplant recipients, one of whom was a retransplant, and 3 patients without pretransplant specimens were excluded. A peak of at least 4% donor T cells among recipient peripheral blood mononuclear cells was the definition used for donor T cell macrochimerism. Instead of going to the commercial service, samples from a few later patients were sequenced in-house on an Illumina MiSeq and processed with MiXCR. Overall study results and their limits: Patients with donor T cell macrochimerism had high GvH to HvG T cell clonal ratios in their allografts. GvH clones were detected in recipient bone marrow, and some of these GvH clones were observed earlier in ileal mucosa or blood, consistent with an intestinal mucosal origin. The relatively low number and heterogeneity of intestinal transplant patients limited the conclusions. Peak levels of circulating GvH clones were associated with declines in HvG clones early after transplant.

The library came from the immunoSEQ multiplex PCR assay. For most patients, high-throughput TCR-beta CDR3 sequencing of genomic DNA was performed by Adaptive Biotechnologies. Regarding the original processing steps: Adaptive's ImmunoSEQ software was the source of the TCR sequencing data for roughly 19 patients, while a few other patients were processed with MiXCR and VDJtools. CDR3 nucleotide sequences shared by donor and recipient were removed because the origin of these sequences could not be assigned. To be classed as alloreactive, a clone needed at least 2-fold expansion over unstimulated cells and a minimum CFSE-low frequency of 0.002% (template counts) or 0.001% (read counts). Clones were considered mappable if detected in sequenced pre-transplant spleen, lymph node, or MLR CFSE-low populations of the donor or recipient. The cumulative frequency of alloreactive clones was calculated as a percentage of all sequences, weighted by copy number. The immuneACCESS repertoire file appears here via TCRdb, limited to in-frame rearrangements. These files lack a portion of the clones; in checked studies, under half of the deficit traces to unresolved V genes, and the cause of the others is not known. D and trimming were read from the DNA, whereas the V and J calls and clone size are those reported in that table. Counted in this sample were 29,000 or so clones; about 80% of them appeared once. Of the sample, approximately 2.8% falls within the top ten clones.

Dithiothreitol, EDTA incubations and collagenase D digestion were used to isolate intraepithelial and lamina propria lymphocytes from graft specimens. Bulk TCR-beta sequencing was performed on serial intestinal graft biopsy specimens collected as late as 600 days after transplant. This receptor was taken from a human patient who received an intestinal transplant, so some T cells may come from the graft donor. The specimen comprised ileum tissue, sampled 98 days after intestinal transplantation. The sequence is built from TRBV4-1 and TRBJ1-1, with 9 junctional bases fitting TRBD1. The DNA sequence is TGCGCCAGCAGCCCTAACCCCGGCGGACGGACAGGGGAGGAATTTGACACTGAAGCTTTCTTT. This encodes CASSPNPGGRTGEEFDTEAFF.